This T cell receptor beta chain was retrieved from a study of blood T cell repertoires in COVID-19. Looking at the study overall: Acute and convalescent COVID-19 specimens originated in the United States, Italy and Spain. In each case, the material was cDNA or gDNA derived from T cells, B-cell-depleted T cells, or PBMCs.

Germline V gene lookup returns CDR1 SGDLS and CDR2 YYNGEE. CDR3 size: 16 residues. The V gene end was trimmed by 3 bases and the J gene end by 2 bases; junction bases not matched to a gene: 4. Original data processing: Estimated nucleated cell counts came from reference gene primer amplification. Measured with immunoSEQ multiplex PCR; TCRdb has only the in-frame clones, and not every one. V, J and clone size derive from that table, while D and trimming were established from the DNA sequence. The sample consists of hundreds of thousands of clones, about 88% of them appearing once. The chain employs TRBV9 and TRBJ2-6; TRBD2 matches 8 bases. Sequencing input: peripheral blood. This clonotype originated in a man aged 40-49 years with acute or convalescent COVID-19. CDR3 amino acids: CASSESSGPGANVLTF. CDR3 in DNA: TGTGCCAGCAGCGAATCTAGCGGGCCTGGGGCCAACGTCCTGACTTTC.